This T cell receptor (beta chain) was captured in a study of T cells in localized non-small cell lung cancer. Produced via immunoSEQ multiplex PCR; TCRdb's table is partial and in-frame only. The sample lists around 1,800 clones; 42% were seen once. Overall study findings and caveats: In the blood, greater T cell density corresponded to longer overall survival.

Concerning this clone itself: What it binds is not known.

The receptor was derived from a male donor aged 60 or over with stage II lung adenocarcinoma. The sequences come from lung tumor tissue, collected before any cancer treatment.

The CDR3 region has the DNA TGTGCCTGGGGGAAAATGGCAACTAATGAAAAACTGTTTTTT. Encoded protein: CAWGKMATNEKLFF. The chain recombines TRBV30 with TRBJ1-4, with unresolved D. There are 14 residues in the CDR3. The V gene lost 5 bases and the J gene lost 0 bases, with 10 bases spanning the gap. The germline V gene has CDR1 GTSNPN and CDR2 SVGIG (reference sequence).